These T cell receptor beta chains were read from a single sample in a study of T cell changes during pregnancy in multiple sclerosis. Measured with immunoSEQ multiplex PCR; TCRdb has only the in-frame clones, and not every one. The repertoire includes 80,000 to 100,000 clones, 80% to 95% of them detected once, and under 3% sits in the top ten. The sample was peripheral blood, taken in the first trimester of pregnancy. The receptor source for this set is a female donor with multiple sclerosis, enrolled in a pregnancy study. CDR3s include the opening cysteine and the closing phenylalanine or tryptophan. A D gene is named only where the DNA matches it firmly.

D gene	J gene	V gene	CDR3 DNA	CDR3 protein
TRBD2	TRBJ2-5	TRBV28	TGTGCCAGCAGTGAGGATAGCGGGAGAGAGACCCAGTACTTC	CASSEDSGRETQYF
-	TRBJ1-2	TRBV7-9	TGTGCCAGCAGCTTAGCGCAGGGTTACAACTATGGCTACACCTTC	CASSLAQGYNYGYTF
-	TRBJ2-2	TRBV4-1	TGCGCCAGCAGCCTCCTAAAAGTCGAGGTAAACACCGGGGAGCTGTTTTTT	CASSLLKVEVNTGELFF
TRBD2	TRBJ2-7	TRBV6-6	TGTGCCAGCAGGAACAGCGGACTAGCGGGCGGCGAGCAGTACTTC	CASRNSGLAGGEQYF
-	TRBJ2-6	TRBV19	TGTGCCAGTAACCAATGGAGGAGTGTAAGAAGGGCCAACGTCCTGACTTTC	CASNQWRSVRRANVLTF
-	TRBJ1-5	TRBV21-1	TGTGCCAGCAGCAAAGAGGGGGTAATGGGTTACTGTTCGCAGCCCCAGCATTTT	CASSKEGVMGYCSQPQHF
-	TRBJ1-1	TRBV7-8	TGTGCCAGCAGCTTAGCAAGCGGGGTCACTGAAGCTTTCTTT	CASSLASGVTEAFF
TRBD2	TRBJ2-5	TRBV29-1	TGCAGCGCTAGGGGACTAAGGGGAGAGACCCAGTACTTC	CSARGLRGETQYF
TRBD2	TRBJ2-3	TRBV27	TGTGCCAGTGCGGGCGGGAGACCCACAGATACGCAGTATTTT	CASAGGRPTDTQYF
-	TRBJ1-3	TRBV4-3	TGCGCCAGCAGCCACCTATCGTCCGGGGACTTAAGAAACACCATATATTTT	CASSHLSSGDLRNTIYF
TRBD2	TRBJ2-3	TRBV28	TGTGCCAGCAGTTTATGGGCGGGAGTAACAGATACGCAGTATTTT	CASSLWAGVTDTQYF
TRBD1	TRBJ2-7	TRBV19	TGTGCCAGTAGCCCAGCCGGGACAGGGTCCCACGAGCAGTACTTC	CASSPAGTGSHEQYF
TRBD2	TRBJ2-1	TRBV29-1	TGCAGCGCTGATCTACTAGCGGGGATTGAGCAGTTCTTC	CSADLLAGIEQFF
-	TRBJ2-1	TRBV19	TGTGCCAGTAGTTATCTGACTAGTTCCAATGAGCAGTTCTTC	CASSYLTSSNEQFF
-	TRBJ2-7	TRBV5-4	TGTGCCAGCACCTCCGGGCAGGGGCCCTACTCCTACGAGCAGTACTTC	CASTSGQGPYSYEQYF
-	TRBJ1-2	TRBV28	TGTGCCAGCAGTTTACAGGGGAGTTGGGGCTACACCTTC	CASSLQGSWGYTF
-	TRBJ2-1	TRBV4-1	TGCGCCAGCAGCGCGGACTCCAGCTCCTACAATGAGCAGTTCTTC	CASSADSSSYNEQFF
-	TRBJ1-1	TRBV28	TGTGCCAGCAGTTTATTGAGGGTGAACACTGAAGCTTTCTTT	CASSLLRVNTEAFF
TRBD1	TRBJ2-7	TRBV4-3	TGCGCCAGCAGCCAGCAGACAGGGTACGAGCAGTACTTC	CASSQQTGYEQYF
-	TRBJ2-2	TRBV2	TGTGCCAGCAGTGAACCGACAGCTTTCAGGGGGGAGCTGTTTTTT	CASSEPTAFRGELFF
TRBD1	TRBJ2-2	TRBV28	TGTGCCAGCAGTTTCGACAGGGTCAACACCGGGGAGCTGTTTTTT	CASSFDRVNTGELFF
-	TRBJ2-2	TRBV11-2	TGTGCCAGCAGCTTAGAGCTTAATAGAAACACCGGGGAGCTGTTTTTT	CASSLELNRNTGELFF
TRBD1	TRBJ1-2	TRBV5-4	TGTGCCAGCAGCTGGGAGGACAGGGAGTTTGGCTATGGCTACACCTTC	CASSWEDREFGYGYTF
TRBD1	TRBJ2-5	TRBV11-3	TGTGCCAGCAGCTTGGGGACAGGGGGTTTGGAGACCCAGTACTTC	CASSLGTGGLETQYF
TRBD2	TRBJ2-5	TRBV4-2	TGTGCCAGCAGCCAAGGCCCTCTGGGGGGAGGGTGGGAGACCCAGTACTTC	CASSQGPLGGGWETQYF
TRBD2	TRBJ2-3	TRBV15	TGTGCCACCAGCAGCGGGCGGGAGCGACTGGATACGCAGTATTTT	CATSSGRERLDTQYF